A single sample is the source of the 7 T cell receptor beta chains below, sequenced in a study of T cells in Graves' hyperthyroidism and ophthalmopathy. What was amplified from RNA transcripts were TCR beta CDR3 regions. The HTBI primer set drove a first-round RT-PCR of the TCR CDR3. TCRdb reprocessed the multiplex PCR reads with MiXCR, giving one entry per CDR3 protein. This table holds about 530,000 distinct CDR3 sequences, approximately 17% found once. The specimen sequenced was blood. Source of these receptors: a woman aged 18-30 years with Graves' ophthalmopathy.

This clonotype was counted at least ten times. This chain connects TRBV28 to TRBJ1-1; 7 nucleotides match TRBD1. Looked up from germline, CDR1 is MDHEN and CDR2 is SYDVKM. Unmatched junction bases numbered 9, after V lost 7 bases and J lost 1 base. The CDR3 is made up of 15 amino acids. The CDR3 spells CASNGLQGPNTEAFF. CDR3 nucleotides: TGTGCCAGCAACGGTCTACAGGGGCCGAACACTGAAGCTTTCTTT. The complete variable domain, with remaining parts taken from reference TRBV28 and TRBJ1-1, reads DVKVTQSSRYLVKRTGEKVFLECVQDMDHENMFWYRQDPGLGLRLIYFSYDVKMKEKGDIPEGYSVSREKKERFSLILESASTNQTSMYLCASNGLQGPNTEAFFGQGTRLTVV.

There are many counts of this clonotype. V usage is TRBV4-1 and J usage is TRBJ1-1; a weak D match, TRBD1 (5 bases). The CDR3 length is 18 residues. Germline CDR1 is MGHRA and CDR2 is YSYEKL. V dropped 1 base and J dropped 6 bases, with 24 bases sitting between them. CDR3 bases: TGCGCCAGCAGCCAAGTCTTTGGAGGGGCACGAGAAGTCGCTGAAGCTTTCTTT. It translates to CASSQVFGGAREVAEAFF.

V usage is TRBV9 and J usage is TRBJ1-1; weak D call: TRBD1 (5 bases). Trimming took 0 bases from V and 4 from J, leaving 7 bases between them. This CDR3 comprises 13 residues. Germline values: CDR1 SGDLS, CDR2 YYNGEE. The CDR3 protein is CASSVAGTTEAFF. Written as DNA, the CDR3 is TGTGCCAGCAGCGTAGCGGGGACCACTGAAGCTTTCTTT.

In this sample, this clonotype turned up many times. This chain connects TRBV2 to TRBJ1-5; 8 bases match TRBD1. The CDR3 contains 16 residues. Germline CDR1 is SNHLY and CDR2 is FYNNEI. Unmatched junction bases numbered 7, after V lost 1 base and J lost 5 bases. This CDR3 reads CASSEVPRGLDQPQHF. The CDR3, as DNA: TGTGCCAGCAGTGAAGTTCCCAGGGGGCTTGATCAGCCCCAGCATTTT.

This clonotype has ten or more counts. The V call is TRBV28, the J call TRBJ2-1; 9 bases map to TRBD2. The ends lost 7 bases at V and 8 bases at J; junction bases unmatched: 9. Germline lookup yields CDR1 MDHEN and CDR2 SYDVKM. The CDR3 totals 14 residues. The CDR3 region has the DNA TGTGCCAGCAATAGCGGGAGAAACGGCGATGAGCAGTTCTTC. Protein product: CASNSGRNGDEQFF.

This clonotype was seen at least ten times. The chain carries TRBV5-8 and TRBJ2-1, with 10 bases identical to TRBD2. Germline-derived CDR1 and CDR2 are SGHTS and YDEGEE. V was clipped by 4 bases and J by 6 bases; unmatched bases: 7. The CDR3 is made up of 15 amino acids. The CDR3 reads CASSQELAGFNEQFF. The CDR3 DNA is TGTGCCAGCAGCCAGGAACTAGCGGGATTCAATGAGCAGTTCTTC.

The chain recombines TRBV28 with TRBJ2-5, with D hard to call. In germline, CDR1 is MDHEN, CDR2 SYDVKM. V gave up 6 bases and J gave up 1 base, with 18 bases separating them. The CDR3 length is 16 residues. CDR3 protein: CASRAPLVQSQETQYF. The CDR3 DNA sequence: TGTGCCAGCAGAGCCCCCCTAGTACAAAGCCAAGAGACCCAGTACTTC.